The 31 T cell receptor beta chains in this list originate from one sample, sequenced in a study of cytomegalovirus exposure and HLA in healthy donors. The PCR employed 60 Vbeta primers together with 13 Jbeta primers. Clones were sequenced by immunoSEQ multiplex PCR, and TCRdb holds only the in-frame ones, with some missing. This table has 150,000 to 200,000 clones, around two thirds appearing once. Sample: PBMCs. The source of these receptors is a man in his thirties or forties in good health and CMV-seropositive.

In its sample, this clone was seen once. The rearrangement uses TRBV15 and TRBJ2-3, with a weak D call TRBD1 (5 bases). V was pared by 3 bases and J by 0 bases, with 13 bases between. The CDR3 loop spans 16 amino acids. In germline, CDR1 is LNHNV, CDR2 YYDKDF (reference sequence). The CDR3 DNA reads TGTGCCACCAGCAGCTTTCAGGGTCCTAGCACAGATACGCAGTATTTT. Its translation is CATSSFQGPSTDTQYF.

CDR3 loop: CASTGGSGRRDTQYF. As DNA, the CDR3 is TGTGCCAGCACGGGGGGTAGCGGGAGAAGAGATACGCAGTATTTT. The chain uses TRBV2 and TRBJ2-3; 9 nucleotides match TRBD2. With 7 bases clipped from V and 5 bases from J, the junction kept 10 bases outside the gene matches. CDR1 is SNHLY and CDR2 is FYNNEI in the germline V gene. The CDR3 has 15 amino acids.

J is TRBJ1-1 and V is TRBV29-1, with D perhaps matching TRBD1 (5 bases). Germline CDR1 reads SQVTM; CDR2 reads ANQGSEA. The CDR3 contains 12 residues. With 7 bases removed from V and 1 base from J, the gap between germline ends came to 10 bases. This CDR3 is CSGGQGNTEAFF. The DNA for the CDR3 is TGCAGCGGGGGTCAGGGGAACACTGAAGCTTTCTTT.

The V call is TRBV5-1, the J call TRBJ1-2; D is unresolved. Germline lookup yields CDR1 SGHRS and CDR2 YFSETQ. The CDR3 is 14 residues long. V lost 4 bases and J lost 11, with 21 bases in between. CDR3 loop: CASSVPGGSSSYTF. CDR3 nucleotides: TGCGCCAGCAGCGTCCCGGGAGGGAGTAGTTCTTACACCTTC.

This clone was seen only a few times. The V and J genes are TRBV7-9 and TRBJ1-2, with 8 positions matching TRBD1. The CDR3 contains 13 residues. The V segment lost 7 bases and the J segment 2 bases; nucleotides outside the gene matches: 3. The germline CDR1 and CDR2 sequences are SEHNR and FQNEAQ (reference sequence). The CDR3 DNA sequence: TGTGCCAGCATAAGACAGGGGAACTATGGCTACACCTTC. It is translated as CASIRQGNYGYTF.

This clone was seen a few times. CDR3 DNA sequence: TGTGCCAGCAGCTGGGGACTAGCGGGAGACGAGCAGTACTTC. This sequence encodes CASSWGLAGDEQYF. This chain connects TRBV5-6 to TRBJ2-7; 14 nucleotides agree with TRBD2. Unmatched junction bases numbered 1, after V lost 3 bases and J lost 5 bases. The V gene's germline CDR1 is SGHDT and CDR2 YYEEEE. This CDR3 has 14 residues.

The chain recombines TRBV14 with TRBJ1-2, with D possibly being TRBD1 (5 bases). Germline values: CDR1 SGHDN, CDR2 FVKESK. V lost 2 bases, J lost 4 bases, and 14 bases lay in between. The length of the CDR3 is 15 residues. CDR3 nucleotides: TGTGCCAGCAGCCAACGGACCGGGGGTTTCTATGGCTACACCTTC. Translating it yields CASSQRTGGFYGYTF.

The chain joins TRBV12-5 to TRBJ2-7, with 7 bases fitting TRBD1. The CDR3 runs to 15 residues. The trim removed 6 bases at V and 4 bases at J, leaving 12 bases unmatched. Germline loops: CDR1 LGHNT, CDR2 FRNRAP. The CDR3 region is CASGSSGGVWYEQYF. The CDR3 coding sequence is TGTGCTAGTGGATCATCAGGGGGAGTTTGGTACGAGCAGTACTTC. Using reference TRBV12-5 and TRBJ2-7 for the parts outside the CDR3, the full variable domain is DARVTQTPRHKVTEMGQEVTMRCQPILGHNTVFWYRQTMMQGLELLAYFRNRAPLDDSGMPKDRFSAEMPDATLATLKIQPSEPRDSAVYFCASGSSGGVWYEQYFGPGTRLTVT.

The chain uses TRBV28 and TRBJ2-1; TRBD1 matches at 7 bases. Germline CDR1 MDHEN, CDR2 SYDVKM. V dropped 5 bases and J dropped 1; count of bases not matched to a gene: 11. CDR3 length: 17 residues. The CDR3 sequence: CASSPISGTVSYNEQFF. Here the CDR3 DNA reads TGTGCCAGCAGTCCAATCTCCGGGACAGTTTCCTACAATGAGCAGTTCTTC.

V and J are TRBV4-1 and TRBJ2-7; TRBD1 matches at 7 bases. Germline V gives CDR1 MGHRA, CDR2 YSYEKL. V lost 2 bases and J lost 6; bases outside the gene matches: 7. CDR3 length: 14 residues. CDR3 in DNA: TGCGCCAGCAGCCAAAGCCCACAGGGGCCCGAGCAGTACTTC. The encoded protein is CASSQSPQGPEQYF.

The sample holds a few counts of this clone. The V call is TRBV15, the J call TRBJ2-3; 12 bases fit TRBD1. With V trimmed by 1 base and J by 6 bases, 14 bases remained unmatched. Germline CDR1 is LNHNV and CDR2 is YYDKDF (reference sequence). The CDR3 totals 19 residues. The CDR3 DNA sequence: TGTGCCACCAGCAGAGTTGATCGTTCCGGGACAGGGGGCCGTGATACGCAGTATTTT. It encodes CATSRVDRSGTGGRDTQYF.

The chain carries TRBV29-1 and TRBJ1-4; D gene uncertain. The CDR3 is 11 residues long. Trimming left V 1 base short and J 10 bases short, with 7 bases between. The germline gives CDR1 SQVTM, CDR2 ANQGSEA. CDR3 sequence reads: CSVEGAGKLFF. CDR3 bases: TGCAGCGTTGAAGGGGCGGGAAAACTGTTTTTT.

The gene calls are TRBV9 and TRBJ1-4, with TRBD1 identical over 9 bases. This CDR3 is built from 14 residues. Germline-derived CDR1 and CDR2 are SGDLS and YYNGEE. V was pared by 4 bases and J by 6 bases, with 4 bases of the junction left unmatched. CDR3 sequence reads: CASSPRTGDEKLFF. CDR3 in DNA: TGTGCCAGCAGCCCGCGGACAGGGGATGAAAAACTGTTTTTT.

This chain joins TRBV7-2 and TRBJ2-7, with 7 bases aligning to TRBD1. J gave up 2 bases and V 5 bases, and 6 bases lay outside the gene matches. Germline loops: CDR1 SGHTA, CDR2 FQGNSA. The CDR3 length is 14 residues. In nucleotides, the CDR3 is TGTGCCAGCAGCCGAAGGGACAGCCCCTACGAGCAGTACTTC. Amino acid sequence: CASSRRDSPYEQYF.

The chain links TRBV5-6 to TRBJ1-5; D may be TRBD1 (6 bases). Germline V gene data show CDR1 as SGHDT and CDR2 as YYEEEE. V lost 4 bases and J 6 bases, leaving 20 bases between the germline ends. The CDR3 is 16 amino acids. The CDR3 is CASSRYLTGNGQPQHF. The CDR3 DNA is TGTGCCAGCAGCCGTTACCTTACAGGGAACGGTCAGCCCCAGCATTTT. Supplemented by reference TRBV5-6 and TRBJ1-5, the full variable domain reads DAGVTQSPTHLIKTRGQQVTLRCSPKSGHDTVSWYQQALGQGPQFIFQYYEEEERQRGNFPDRFSGHQFPNYSSELNVNALLLGDSALYLCASSRYLTGNGQPQHFGDGTRLSIL.

This clone was seen a few times. CDR3 sequence reads: CASSSGQVFYEQYF. CDR3 in DNA: TGTGCCAGCAGCTCAGGACAGGTATTCTACGAGCAGTACTTC. This sequence joins TRBV11-3 and TRBJ2-7; 7 bases align to TRBD1. This CDR3 spans 14 amino acids. Germline V gene sequence: CDR1 SGHNT, CDR2 YENEEA. The V segment lost 4 bases and the J segment 3 bases; nucleotides outside the gene matches: 6. Full variable domain (missing parts from reference TRBV11-3 and TRBJ2-7): EAGVVQSPRYKIIEKKQPVAFWCNPISGHNTLYWYLQNLGQGPELLIRYENEEAVDDSQLPKDRFSAERLKGVDSTLKIQPAELGDSAVYLCASSSGQVFYEQYFGPGTRLTVT.

The rearrangement uses TRBV7-3 and TRBJ1-2; D unresolved. Trimming took 6 bases from V and 8 from J, leaving 22 bases between them. The CDR3 runs to 15 residues. CDR1 is SGHTA and CDR2 is FQGTGA in the germline V gene. The CDR3 nucleotides read TGTGCCAGCAGTCCCAGCGGCGGCGGCATCGGCGGCTACACCTTC. Amino acid sequence: CASSPSGGGIGGYTF.

This clone has only a few counts. This sequence joins TRBV27 and TRBJ2-1; D is possibly TRBD1 (6 bases). Germline V lookup: CDR1 MNHEY, CDR2 SMNVEV (reference sequence). CDR3 size: 15 residues. Trimming cost V 5 bases and J 5 bases, with 16 bases left between them. The CDR3, as DNA: TGTGCCAGCAGTGGCCGGGACACGGTAAACAATGAGCAGTTCTTC. It specifies CASSGRDTVNNEQFF.

The chain has TRBV9 and TRBJ1-2; D unresolved. Trimming left V 4 bases short and J 3 bases short, with 13 bases between. Germline assignment: CDR1 SGDLS and CDR2 YYNGEE. The CDR3 sequence is 14 residues long. The CDR3 spells CASSPEEGYYGYTF. CDR3 nucleotide sequence: TGTGCCAGCAGCCCTGAGGAGGGTTACTATGGCTACACCTTC.

V usage is TRBV9 and J usage is TRBJ2-1; no reliable D call. V shed 0 bases and J shed 7 bases, with 14 bases lying between them. In germline, CDR1 is SGDLS, CDR2 YYNGEE. The CDR3 contains 15 residues. CDR3 residues: CASSVGPSSPNEQFF. The CDR3 coding sequence is TGTGCCAGCAGCGTAGGGCCCTCGTCACCAAATGAGCAGTTCTTC.

The chain employs TRBV9 and TRBJ2-1, with a possible D match to TRBD2 (6 bases). The CDR3 is 15 amino acids. V was clipped by 3 bases and J by 4 bases, with 14 bases between them. The germline V gene has CDR1 SGDLS and CDR2 YYNGEE. CDR3 bases: TGTGCCAGCAGCGCAGAAGCGGGTCTGTACAATGAGCAGTTCTTC. Residues: CASSAEAGLYNEQFF.

DNA of the CDR3: TGTGCCAGCAGCCCTAGACTTGAAAGCACAGATACGCAGTATTTT. As protein: CASSPRLESTDTQYF. The chain combines TRBV7-7 with TRBJ2-3; D unresolved. The germline gives CDR1 SSHAT, CDR2 FNYEAQ (reference sequence). V was clipped by 5 bases and J by 0 bases, with 12 bases between them. This CDR3 has 15 amino acids.

This clone was detected only a few times. The genes are TRBV2 and TRBJ2-7; a possible D gene is TRBD1 (6 bases). Germline-derived CDR1 and CDR2 are SNHLY and FYNNEI. This CDR3 region has 15 residues. V lost 3 bases and J lost 1, with 13 bases in between. CDR3 in amino acids: CASSDPTGWSYEQYF. DNA of the CDR3: TGTGCCAGCAGTGACCCTACAGGGTGGTCCTACGAGCAGTACTTC.

The gene calls are TRBV28 and TRBJ1-5; 9 positions match TRBD1. V dropped 5 bases and J dropped 12; count of bases not matched to a gene: 17. CDR3 length equals 16 residues. Per germline, CDR1 MDHEN and CDR2 SYDVKM. The CDR3 bases are TGTGCCAGCAGTCCCTCAACAGGGGGCGCGGCAAGCAGCCAGCATTTT. Its translation: CASSPSTGGAASSQHF.

This chain uses TRBV19 with TRBJ2-2; 9 bases map to TRBD2. Germline CDR1 is LNHDA and CDR2 is SQIVND (reference sequence). The length of the CDR3 is 16 residues. After removal of 8 bases from V and 6 bases from J, the junction contained 13 bases not matched to a gene. CDR3 nucleotides: TGTGCCAGTCGACCCCCGGGACTAGCATCCGCCGGGGAGCTGTTTTTT. Translation gives CASRPPGLASAGELFF.

DNA for the CDR3: TGTGCCAGCGACAGGGCGGGAAACACCATATATTTT. Translating gives CASDRAGNTIYF. The chain carries TRBV7-9 and TRBJ1-3; 7 nucleotides agree with TRBD1. With 8 bases clipped from V and 4 bases from J, the junction kept 2 bases outside the gene matches. Germline V gene sequence: CDR1 SEHNR, CDR2 FQNEAQ (reference sequence). The CDR3 is made up of 12 amino acids.

The CDR3 loop is CASMRGVNTEAFF. CDR3 nucleotides: TGTGCCAGCATGAGAGGCGTCAACACTGAAGCTTTCTTT. The V gene is TRBV6-5, the J gene TRBJ1-1; D is unresolved. CDR3 size: 13 residues. With 7 bases removed from V and 2 bases from J, the gap between germline ends came to 11 bases. Looked up from germline, CDR1 is MNHEY and CDR2 is SVGAGI.

The chain employs TRBV6-5 and TRBJ2-7; D gene unclear. Germline assignment: CDR1 MNHEY and CDR2 SVGAGI. V was cut by 2 bases and J by 6 bases, with 17 bases left in between. The CDR3 is made up of 15 amino acids. In DNA, the CDR3 is TGTGCCAGCAGTTACGGTCCAGGTTTTTACTCCGAGCAGTACTTC. It encodes CASSYGPGFYSEQYF.

This chain links TRBV11-2 with TRBJ1-3, with a tentative D call TRBD1 (5 bases). This CDR3 spans 14 amino acids. V was clipped by 5 bases and J by 3 bases, with 11 bases between them. The V gene's germline CDR1 is SGHAT and CDR2 FQNNGV. CDR3 sequence: CASSRGGDGNTIYF. CDR3 sequence (DNA): TGTGCCAGCAGCCGGGGGGGGGATGGAAACACCATATATTTT.

This clone turned up a few times. The gene calls are TRBV4-1 and TRBJ2-3, with a possible D match to TRBD2 (5 bases). V lost 0 bases to trimming and J lost 6 bases, with 13 bases between them. The germline CDR1 and CDR2 sequences are MGHRA and YSYEKL. The CDR3 consists of 15 residues. DNA for the CDR3: TGCGCCAGCAGCCAAGAAGCGGACTCCTCGGATACGCAGTATTTT. Its translation is CASSQEADSSDTQYF.

V usage is TRBV2 and J usage is TRBJ2-3; D not certain. CDR1 and CDR2 (germline): SNHLY, FYNNEI. V was cut by 3 bases and J by 4 bases, with 2 bases left in between. This CDR3 has 11 residues. The DNA for the CDR3 is TGTGCCAGCAGTGACGCAGATACGCAGTATTTT. Protein sequence: CASSDADTQYF.